This TCR beta chain was documented in a study of blood T cell repertoires in COVID-19. In the study overall: The samples span acute and convalescent COVID-19 from the United States, Italy and Spain.

Some clones are missing from TCRdb's copy, which holds only in-frame ones; the method was immunoSEQ multiplex PCR. The table includes approximately 200,000 clones, about 91% detected once. This clone was seen many times. The CDR3 runs 15 residues. Germline V gene sequence: CDR1 LNHDA, CDR2 SQIVND (reference sequence). Trimming removed 5 bases at V and 6 bases at J, with 18 bases between. The chain has TRBV19 and TRBJ2-3; tentative D call: TRBD2 (6 bases). The sample comprised peripheral blood. The source of this sequence is a woman in her thirties with acute or convalescent COVID-19. The CDR3 loop is CASSPRLRSGDTQYF. In DNA, the CDR3 is TGTGCCAGTAGTCCCAGACTGAGGAGCGGGGATACGCAGTATTTT.